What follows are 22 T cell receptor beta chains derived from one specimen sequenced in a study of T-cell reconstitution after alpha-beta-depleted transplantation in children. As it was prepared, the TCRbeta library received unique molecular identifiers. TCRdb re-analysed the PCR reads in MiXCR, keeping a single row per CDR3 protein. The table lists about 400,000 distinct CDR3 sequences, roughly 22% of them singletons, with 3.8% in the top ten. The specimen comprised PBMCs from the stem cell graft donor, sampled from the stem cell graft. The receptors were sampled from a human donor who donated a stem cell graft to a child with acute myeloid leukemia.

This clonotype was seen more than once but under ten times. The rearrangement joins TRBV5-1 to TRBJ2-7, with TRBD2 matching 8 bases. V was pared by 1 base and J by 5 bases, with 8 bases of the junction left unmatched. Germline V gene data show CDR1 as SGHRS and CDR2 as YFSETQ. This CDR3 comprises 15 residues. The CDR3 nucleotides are TGCGCCAGCAGCTTGTCCAGCGGGAGTCGTCACGAGCAGTACTTC. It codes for CASSLSSGSRHEQYF.

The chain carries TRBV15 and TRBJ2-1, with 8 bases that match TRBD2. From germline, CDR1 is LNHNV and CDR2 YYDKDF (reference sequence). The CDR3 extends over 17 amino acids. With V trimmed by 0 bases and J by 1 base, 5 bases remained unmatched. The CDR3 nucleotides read TGTGCCACCAGCAGAGATGGGCGGGAGGCATCCTACAATGAGCAGTTCTTC. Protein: CATSRDGREASYNEQFF.

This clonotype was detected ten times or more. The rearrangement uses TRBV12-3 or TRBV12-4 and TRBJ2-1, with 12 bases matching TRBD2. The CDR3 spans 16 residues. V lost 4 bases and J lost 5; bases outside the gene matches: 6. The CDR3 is CASSSGLAGINNEQFF. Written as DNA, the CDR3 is TGTGCCAGCAGTTCCGGACTAGCGGGGATTAACAATGAGCAGTTCTTC.

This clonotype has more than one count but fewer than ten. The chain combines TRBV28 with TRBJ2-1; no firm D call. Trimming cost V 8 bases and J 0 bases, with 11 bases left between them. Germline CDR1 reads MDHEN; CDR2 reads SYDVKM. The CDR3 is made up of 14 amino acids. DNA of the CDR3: TGTGCCAGCGGTCCCTGGGGCTCCTACAATGAGCAGTTCTTC. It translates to CASGPWGSYNEQFF. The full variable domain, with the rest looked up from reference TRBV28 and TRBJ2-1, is DVKVTQSSRYLVKRTGEKVFLECVQDMDHENMFWYRQDPGLGLRLIYFSYDVKMKEKGDIPEGYSVSREKKERFSLILESASTNQTSMYLCASGPWGSYNEQFFGPGTRLTVL.

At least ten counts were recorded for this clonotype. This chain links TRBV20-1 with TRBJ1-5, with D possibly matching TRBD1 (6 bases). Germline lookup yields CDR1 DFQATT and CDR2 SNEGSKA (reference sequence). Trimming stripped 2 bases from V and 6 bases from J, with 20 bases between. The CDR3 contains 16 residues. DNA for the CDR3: TGCAGTGCTAGAAACTCCCAGGCGGGGGGCAGTCAGCCCCAGCATTTT. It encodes CSARNSQAGGSQPQHF.

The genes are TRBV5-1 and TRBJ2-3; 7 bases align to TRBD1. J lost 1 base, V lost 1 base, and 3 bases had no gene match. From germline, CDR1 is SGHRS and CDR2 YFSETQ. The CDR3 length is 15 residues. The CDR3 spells CASSLYGTGTDTQYF. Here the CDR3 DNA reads TGCGCCAGCAGCTTGTACGGGACAGGCACAGATACGCAGTATTTT.

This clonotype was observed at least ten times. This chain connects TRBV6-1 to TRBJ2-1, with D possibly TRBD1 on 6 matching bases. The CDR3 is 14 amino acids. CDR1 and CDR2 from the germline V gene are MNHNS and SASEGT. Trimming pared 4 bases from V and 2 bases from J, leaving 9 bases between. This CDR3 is CASSARDTYNEQFF. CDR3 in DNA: TGTGCCAGCAGTGCCCGGGACACCTACAATGAGCAGTTCTTC.

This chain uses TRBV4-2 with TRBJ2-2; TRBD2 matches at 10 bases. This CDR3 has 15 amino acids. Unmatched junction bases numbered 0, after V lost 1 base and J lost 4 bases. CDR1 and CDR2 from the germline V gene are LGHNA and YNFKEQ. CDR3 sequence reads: CASSQGTSGTGELFF. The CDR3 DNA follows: TGTGCCAGCAGCCAAGGGACTAGCGGCACCGGGGAGCTGTTTTTT.

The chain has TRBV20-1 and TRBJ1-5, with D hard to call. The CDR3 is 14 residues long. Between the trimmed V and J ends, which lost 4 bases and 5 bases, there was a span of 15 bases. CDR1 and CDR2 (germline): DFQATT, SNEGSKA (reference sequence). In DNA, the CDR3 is TGCAGTGCTATTACCGGCGAAAACTATCAGCCCCAGCATTTT. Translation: CSAITGENYQPQHF.

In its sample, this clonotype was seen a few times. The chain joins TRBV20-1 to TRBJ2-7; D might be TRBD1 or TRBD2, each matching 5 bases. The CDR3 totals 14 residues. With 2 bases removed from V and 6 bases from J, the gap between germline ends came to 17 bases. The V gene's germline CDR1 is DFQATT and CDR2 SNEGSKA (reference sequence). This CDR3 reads CSARPGGREGEQYF. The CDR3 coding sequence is TGCAGTGCTAGACCTGGAGGCAGGGAAGGCGAGCAGTACTTC.

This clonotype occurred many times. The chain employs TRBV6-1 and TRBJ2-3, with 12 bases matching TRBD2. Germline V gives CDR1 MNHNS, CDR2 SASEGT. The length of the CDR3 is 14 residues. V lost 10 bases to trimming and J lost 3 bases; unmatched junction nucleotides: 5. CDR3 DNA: TGTGCCACCCTAGCGGGAGGGAGGACAGATACGCAGTATTTT. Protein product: CATLAGGRTDTQYF.

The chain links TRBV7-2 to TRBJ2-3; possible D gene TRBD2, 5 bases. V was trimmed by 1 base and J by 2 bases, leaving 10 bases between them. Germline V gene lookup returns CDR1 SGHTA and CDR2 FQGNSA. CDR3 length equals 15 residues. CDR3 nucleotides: TGTGCCAGCAGCTTAGGGACTTTCACCACAGATACGCAGTATTTT. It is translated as CASSLGTFTTDTQYF.

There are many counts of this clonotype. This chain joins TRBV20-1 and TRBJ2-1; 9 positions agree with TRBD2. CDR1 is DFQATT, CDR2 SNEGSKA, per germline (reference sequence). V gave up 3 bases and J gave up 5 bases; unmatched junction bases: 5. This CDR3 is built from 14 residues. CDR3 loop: CSASSGLANNEQFF. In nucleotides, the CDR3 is TGCAGTGCTAGCTCGGGACTAGCCAACAATGAGCAGTTCTTC.

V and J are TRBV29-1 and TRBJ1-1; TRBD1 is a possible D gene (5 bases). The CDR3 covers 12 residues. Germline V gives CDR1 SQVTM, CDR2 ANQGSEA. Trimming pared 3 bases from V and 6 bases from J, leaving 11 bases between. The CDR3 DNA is TGCAGCGTTGATGCAGGGAATCCTGAAGCTTTCTTT. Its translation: CSVDAGNPEAFF. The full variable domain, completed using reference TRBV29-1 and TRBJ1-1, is SAVISQKPSRDICQRGTSLTIQCQVDSQVTMMFWYRQQPGQSLTLIATANQGSEATYESGFVIDKFPISRPNLTFSTLTVSNMSPEDSSIYLCSVDAGNPEAFFGQGTRLTVV.

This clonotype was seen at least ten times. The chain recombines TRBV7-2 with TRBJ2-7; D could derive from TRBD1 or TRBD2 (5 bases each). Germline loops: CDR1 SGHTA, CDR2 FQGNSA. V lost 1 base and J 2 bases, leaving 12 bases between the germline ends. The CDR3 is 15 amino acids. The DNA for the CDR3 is TGTGCCAGCAGCTTAGATCCTAGCAGGGCCTACGAGCAGTACTTC. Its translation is CASSLDPSRAYEQYF.

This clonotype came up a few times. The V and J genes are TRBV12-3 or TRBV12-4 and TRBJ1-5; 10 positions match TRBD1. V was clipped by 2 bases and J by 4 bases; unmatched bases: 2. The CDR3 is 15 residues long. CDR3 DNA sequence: TGTGCCAGCAGTTTAAGGACAGGGGGGAATCAGCCCCAGCATTTT. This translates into CASSLRTGGNQPQHF.

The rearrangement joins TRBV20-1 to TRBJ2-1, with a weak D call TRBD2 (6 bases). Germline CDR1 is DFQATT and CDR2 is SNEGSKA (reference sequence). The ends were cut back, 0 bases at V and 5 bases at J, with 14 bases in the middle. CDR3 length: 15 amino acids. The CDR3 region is CSARELGEVDNEQFF. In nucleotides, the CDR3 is TGCAGTGCTAGAGAACTAGGGGAGGTCGACAATGAGCAGTTCTTC.

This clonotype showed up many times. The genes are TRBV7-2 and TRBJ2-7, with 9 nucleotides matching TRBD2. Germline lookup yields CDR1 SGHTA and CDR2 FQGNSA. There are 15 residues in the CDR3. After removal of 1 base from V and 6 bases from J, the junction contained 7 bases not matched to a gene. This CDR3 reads CASSLVAGGVLEQYF. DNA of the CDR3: TGTGCCAGCAGCTTAGTTGCGGGAGGGGTTCTCGAGCAGTACTTC.

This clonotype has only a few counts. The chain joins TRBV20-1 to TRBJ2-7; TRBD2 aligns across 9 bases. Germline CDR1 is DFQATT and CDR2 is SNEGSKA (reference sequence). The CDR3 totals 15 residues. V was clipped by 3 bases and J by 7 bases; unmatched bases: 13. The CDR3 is CSASDRSSGTFEQYF. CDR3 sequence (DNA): TGCAGTGCTAGTGACAGGTCTAGCGGGACGTTTGAGCAGTACTTC.

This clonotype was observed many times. In nucleotides, the CDR3 is TGCAGTGTTGGCGAGGGACTAGCGGTCTACGAGCAGTACTTC. Amino acid sequence: CSVGEGLAVYEQYF. V and J are TRBV20-1 and TRBJ2-7, with TRBD2 identical over 11 bases. CDR3 length equals 14 residues. Germline assignment: CDR1 DFQATT and CDR2 SNEGSKA (reference sequence). The ends lost 7 bases at V and 3 bases at J; junction bases unmatched: 8.

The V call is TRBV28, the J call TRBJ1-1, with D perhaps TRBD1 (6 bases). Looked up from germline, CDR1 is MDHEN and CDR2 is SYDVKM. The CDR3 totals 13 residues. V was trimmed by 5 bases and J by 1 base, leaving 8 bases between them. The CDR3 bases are TGTGCCAGCAGTATACAGGGGAACACTGAAGCTTTCTTT. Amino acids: CASSIQGNTEAFF.

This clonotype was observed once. This chain's CDR3 is CASSRVGQGAYEQYF. For the CDR3, the DNA is TGTGCCAGCAGTAGAGTTGGACAGGGGGCTTACGAGCAGTACTTC. The rearrangement uses TRBV12-3 or TRBV12-4 and TRBJ2-7; TRBD1 matches 11 bases. The junction had 7 bases not matched to a gene; V was cut back by 5 bases and J by 4 bases. CDR3 length: 15 residues.